The entry below gives a single TCR beta chain sequence along with its context. After removal of 6 bases from V and 2 bases from J, the junction contained 10 bases not matched to a gene. The CDR3 spans 16 residues. CDR1 and CDR2 from the germline V gene are WNHNN and SYGVQD (reference sequence). Measured with immunoSEQ multiplex PCR; TCRdb has only the in-frame clones, and not every one. The table records around 300,000 clones, roughly 92% of them present only once. These data originate in a study of blood T cell repertoires in COVID-19. About the study: Material from acute and convalescent COVID-19 was sourced from the United States, Italy and Spain.

Sequencing was carried out using peripheral blood. The rearrangement links TRBV10-1 to TRBJ2-1, with 7 bases identical to TRBD2. The TCR originated in a woman under 40 with COVID-19, enrolled during active disease. The CDR3 spells CASRKLLADTYNEQFF. CDR3 bases: TGCGCCAGCAGAAAACTTCTAGCGGACACCTACAATGAGCAGTTCTTC.